These T cell receptor beta chains were read from a single sample in a study of cytomegalovirus exposure and HLA in healthy donors. Sequencing used immunoSEQ multiplex PCR; TCRdb keeps in-frame clones, though not all of them. The sample records roughly 170,000 clones, 84% being singletons. Sequenced input: PBMCs. These TCRs come from a man aged 25 to 40 in good health and CMV-seronegative. Both conserved end residues are part of each CDR3. A D gene is named only where the DNA matches it firmly. Some rows mark clone size as missing; the rest say once, few, many or name a class of expanded clone.

cdr3_nt: TGTGCCCTTGGGGCGCTGGGAGATACGCAGTATTTT
cdr3_aa: CALGALGDTQYF
clone_size: .
d_call: .
v_call: TRBV6-5
j_call: TRBJ2-3

cdr3_nt: TGTGCCAGCAGCTTAGCGAGGACAGTCACCACTGAAGCTTTCTTT
cdr3_aa: CASSLARTVTTEAFF
clone_size: .
d_call: .
v_call: TRBV11-2
j_call: TRBJ1-1

cdr3_nt: TGCAGCGTTGTAGAGACAGGCACCTCCTACGAGCAGTACTTC
cdr3_aa: CSVVETGTSYEQYF
clone_size: .
d_call: .
v_call: TRBV29-1
j_call: TRBJ2-7

cdr3_nt: TGTGCCATCAGTGAGTCGGCCAGGGGCCCATACGAGCAGTACTTC
cdr3_aa: CAISESARGPYEQYF
clone_size: few
d_call: .
v_call: TRBV10-3
j_call: TRBJ2-7

cdr3_nt: TGTGCCAGCAGTTACTCCGACAGCTATGGCTACACCTTC
cdr3_aa: CASSYSDSYGYTF
clone_size: few
d_call: .
v_call: TRBV6-5
j_call: TRBJ1-2

cdr3_nt: TGTGCCAGCACCACGACAGGAATGAACACTGAAGCTTTCTTT
cdr3_aa: CASTTTGMNTEAFF
clone_size: .
d_call: .
v_call: TRBV7-9
j_call: TRBJ1-1

cdr3_nt: TGTGCCAGCAGCCCCCCCAGGGGGCCGAGAGCTTACGAGCAGTACTTC
cdr3_aa: CASSPPRGPRAYEQYF
clone_size: .
d_call: TRBD1
v_call: TRBV11-3
j_call: TRBJ2-7

cdr3_nt: TGTGCCAGCAGCTTATCAGACAATGAGCAGTTCTTC
cdr3_aa: CASSLSDNEQFF
clone_size: .
d_call: .
v_call: TRBV7-3
j_call: TRBJ2-1

cdr3_nt: TGTGCCAGCTCAACGGACTGGAACACTGAAGCTTTCTTT
cdr3_aa: CASSTDWNTEAFF
clone_size: once
d_call: .
v_call: TRBV18
j_call: TRBJ1-1

cdr3_nt: TGTGCCAGCAGTGCCCAAAGACTAGCGGGTATCAAATGGGAGACCCAGTACTTC
cdr3_aa: CASSAQRLAGIKWETQYF
clone_size: .
d_call: TRBD2
v_call: TRBV6-1
j_call: TRBJ2-5

cdr3_nt: TGCGCCAGCAGTCAATCGCAGCGGTGGGGCACAGATACGCAGTATTTT
cdr3_aa: CASSQSQRWGTDTQYF
clone_size: .
d_call: .
v_call: TRBV23-1
j_call: TRBJ2-3

cdr3_nt: TGTGCCAGCAGTGGGACCAGACCGGGACAGGGTTACGAGCAGTACTTC
cdr3_aa: CASSGTRPGQGYEQYF
clone_size: .
d_call: TRBD1
v_call: TRBV6-1
j_call: TRBJ2-7

cdr3_nt: TGTGCCAGCAGCATAGACAGATTTCAGCCCCAGCATTTT
cdr3_aa: CASSIDRFQPQHF
clone_size: .
d_call: .
v_call: TRBV7-2
j_call: TRBJ1-5

cdr3_nt: TGTGCCAGCAGCGCCAGGACTAGCGGGGTCCAGGGTACGCAGTATTTT
cdr3_aa: CASSARTSGVQGTQYF
clone_size: few
d_call: TRBD2
v_call: TRBV5-4
j_call: TRBJ2-3

cdr3_nt: TGTGCCAGCAGCTTGGGGCCGGGGGACCCGGCTTACACCTTC
cdr3_aa: CASSLGPGDPAYTF
clone_size: .
d_call: .
v_call: TRBV5-6
j_call: TRBJ1-2

cdr3_nt: TGTGCCAGCAGTGAGGTCGGACTAGCGGGAGCCACCGGGGAGCTGTTTTTT
cdr3_aa: CASSEVGLAGATGELFF
clone_size: .
d_call: TRBD2
v_call: TRBV2
j_call: TRBJ2-2

cdr3_nt: TGCGCCAGCAGCCAAGAGCGGGGGGCTATACCCAATGAGCAGTTCTTC
cdr3_aa: CASSQERGAIPNEQFF
clone_size: .
d_call: TRBD2
v_call: TRBV4-1
j_call: TRBJ2-1

cdr3_nt: TGTGCCAGCTTTCCTGGCATCTATGGCTACACCTTC
cdr3_aa: CASFPGIYGYTF
clone_size: .
d_call: .
v_call: TRBV6-1
j_call: TRBJ1-2

cdr3_nt: TGTGCCAGCAGCCCCATCGCGGAAGGAGTGAGTGAGCAGTTCTTC
cdr3_aa: CASSPIAEGVSEQFF
clone_size: .
d_call: .
v_call: TRBV6-6
j_call: TRBJ2-1

cdr3_nt: TGTGCCAGCAGGGCGCTACTAGCGGGAGGGCCCGGGGAGCTGTTTTTT
cdr3_aa: CASRALLAGGPGELFF
clone_size: .
d_call: TRBD2
v_call: TRBV2
j_call: TRBJ2-2

cdr3_nt: TGCAGCGTTCTAATGACAGGAGCGTCGGAGACCCAGTACTTC
cdr3_aa: CSVLMTGASETQYF
clone_size: .
d_call: .
v_call: TRBV29-1
j_call: TRBJ2-5

cdr3_nt: TGTGCCAGCAGCTTAAAAGGCCAGCCCTCGGCAGGCACCATATATTTT
cdr3_aa: CASSLKGQPSAGTIYF
clone_size: .
d_call: .
v_call: TRBV7-6
j_call: TRBJ1-3

cdr3_nt: TGTGCCAGCAGCTTACGGGAGACCGCAGCAACTAATGAAAAACTGTTTTTT
cdr3_aa: CASSLRETAATNEKLFF
clone_size: once
d_call: .
v_call: TRBV7-9
j_call: TRBJ1-4

cdr3_nt: TGTGCCAGCAGTCGTCCCGGGACAGGGTCTGAAGCTTTCTTT
cdr3_aa: CASSRPGTGSEAFF
clone_size: .
d_call: TRBD1
v_call: TRBV27
j_call: TRBJ1-1

cdr3_nt: TGTGCCAGCAGTCGTCGACAGGAGAGTCTCCTCCACTTT
cdr3_aa: CASSRRQESLLHF
clone_size: .
d_call: .
v_call: TRBV6-5
j_call: TRBJ1-6

cdr3_nt: TGTGCCAGCTCACCACCTGGCGGGGGATCCTACAATGAGCAGTTCTTC
cdr3_aa: CASSPPGGGSYNEQFF
clone_size: .
d_call: TRBD2
v_call: TRBV18
j_call: TRBJ2-1

cdr3_nt: TGTGCCAGTACCCCAGGGGGCGCGACTGGGGCCAACGTCCTGACTTTC
cdr3_aa: CASTPGGATGANVLTF
clone_size: .
d_call: TRBD1
v_call: TRBV19
j_call: TRBJ2-6

cdr3_nt: TGTGCCAGTCCTGTTCCGGGTGAGCAGTTCTTC
cdr3_aa: CASPVPGEQFF
clone_size: .
d_call: .
v_call: TRBV7-9
j_call: TRBJ2-1